One and the same sample provided the 9 T cell receptor beta chains below, sequenced in a study of T cell changes during pregnancy in multiple sclerosis. Produced via immunoSEQ multiplex PCR; TCRdb's table is partial and in-frame only. This table holds roughly 40,000 clones, 91% found once. The source was CD4+ T cells from peripheral blood mononuclear cells, collected before pregnancy. The origin of the receptors is a female donor with multiple sclerosis, enrolled in a pregnancy study.

The chain recombines TRBV7-6 with TRBJ2-7; possible D gene TRBD1, 6 bases. This CDR3 is 14 amino acids long. Looked up from germline, CDR1 is SGHVS and CDR2 is FNYEAQ. The germline V and J ends were trimmed by 5 bases and 6 bases, with 17 bases remaining between them. The CDR3 protein is CASSLNRDVGEQYF. The CDR3 bases are TGTGCCAGCAGCCTAAACAGGGACGTAGGCGAGCAGTACTTC.

This clone was observed a single time. The V and J genes are TRBV28 and TRBJ2-7; the match to TRBD1 covers 10 bases. Trimming cost V 5 bases and J 5 bases; bases outside gene matches: 12. The CDR3 has 16 residues. Looked up from germline, CDR1 is MDHEN and CDR2 is SYDVKM. The CDR3 DNA reads TGTGCCAGCAGTCCACGGGGCGGGACAGGGGCTAACGAGCAGTACTTC. Amino acids: CASSPRGGTGANEQYF. Full variable domain (outside the CDR3, taken from reference TRBV28 and TRBJ2-7): DVKVTQSSRYLVKRTGEKVFLECVQDMDHENMFWYRQDPGLGLRLIYFSYDVKMKEKGDIPEGYSVSREKKERFSLILESASTNQTSMYLCASSPRGGTGANEQYFGPGTRLTVT.

The gene calls are TRBV7-9 and TRBJ1-1; D remains ambiguous. CDR1 and CDR2 from the germline V gene are SEHNR and FQNEAQ (reference sequence). This CDR3 comprises 13 residues. Trimming stripped 6 bases from V and 1 base from J, with 9 bases between. DNA for the CDR3: TGTGCCAGCAGTCAGTCTGGGAACACTGAAGCTTTCTTT. This translates into CASSQSGNTEAFF.

This rearrangement joins TRBV21-1 to TRBJ1-5; the table's D call, TRBD1, was not checked against the DNA. TRBV21-1 represents a pseudogene. CDR3 size: 16 residues. The CDR3 coding sequence is TGTGCCAGCAGCTTGAGACAGACTCATAGCAATCAGCCCCAGCATTTT. Translated: CASSLRQTHSNQPQHF.

This clone was counted once. This chain joins TRBV4-2 and TRBJ1-2, with 7 bases lining up with TRBD1. The germline CDR1 and CDR2 sequences are LGHNA and YNFKEQ. This CDR3 has 16 residues. V trimming: 0 bases; J trimming: 3 bases; junction bases outside the gene matches: 7. CDR3 coding DNA: TGTGCCAGCAGCCAAGAGGGCAGGGGGGTTGACTATGGCTACACCTTC. This sequence encodes CASSQEGRGVDYGYTF.

V and J are TRBV15 and TRBJ1-2; a weak D match, TRBD1 (6 bases). The CDR3 extends over 16 amino acids. In germline, CDR1 is LNHNV, CDR2 YYDKDF (reference sequence). The V end was cut by 1 base, the J end by 4 bases, with 16 bases between. This CDR3 reads CATSRVRQAKTYGYTF. The CDR3, as DNA: TGTGCCACCAGCAGAGTGCGACAGGCAAAGACCTATGGCTACACCTTC.

The chain joins TRBV19 to TRBJ2-1; 9 positions match TRBD2. The CDR3 covers 17 residues. The V segment lost 3 bases and the J segment 6 bases; nucleotides outside the gene matches: 12. Per the germline V gene, CDR1 is LNHDA and CDR2 is SQIVND (reference sequence). The CDR3 bases are TGTGCCAGTAGTATGCTTGGCGGACTAGCGTCGGGCAATGAGCAGTTCTTC. Its translation: CASSMLGGLASGNEQFF. Using reference TRBV19 and TRBJ2-1 for the parts outside the CDR3, the full variable domain is DGGITQSPKYLFRKEGQNVTLSCEQNLNHDAMYWYRQDPGQGLRLIYYSQIVNDFQKGDIAEGYSVSREKKESFPLTVTSAQKNPTAFYLCASSMLGGLASGNEQFFGPGTRLTVL.

This clone has only one observation. The rearrangement uses TRBV25-1 and TRBJ1-2; perhaps TRBD1 as D (5 bases). CDR3 size: 16 residues. The germline CDR1 and CDR2 sequences are MGHDK and SYGVNS. Trimming removed 4 bases from V and 8 bases from J, with 23 bases in between. Here the CDR3 reads CASSGTWRGARKGYTF. CDR3 bases: TGTGCCAGCAGTGGGACCTGGAGGGGCGCAAGAAAAGGCTACACCTTC.

The chain uses TRBV6-1 and TRBJ2-3; 9 bases fit TRBD1. V shed 5 bases, J shed 4 bases, and the junction held 1 base outside the gene matches. This CDR3 is 13 amino acids long. CDR1 MNHNS and CDR2 SASEGT come from the germline V gene. CDR3 nucleotide sequence: TGTGCCAGCAGTCGACAGGGGGCAGATACGCAGTATTTT. Its translation is CASSRQGADTQYF.